Presented here are 29 T cell receptor beta chains from one specimen sequenced in a study of T cell changes during pregnancy in multiple sclerosis. Generated by immunoSEQ multiplex PCR, the TCRdb table keeps only in-frame clones and is missing some. Of about 24,000 clones detected, 88% appear once; the ten largest clones hold roughly 0.74%. The sequencing here drew on CD4+ T cells from peripheral blood mononuclear cells, taken in the first trimester of pregnancy. The receptors were sampled from a female donor in good health, enrolled as a control in a pregnancy study.

J is TRBJ2-7 and V is TRBV7-2; D is undetermined. Germline V CDR1 and CDR2: SGHTA, FQGNSA. The CDR3 runs to 14 residues. V was trimmed by 5 bases and J by 4 bases, leaving 15 bases between them. The chain's CDR3 is CASSTNGVGYEQYF. The CDR3 nucleotides read TGTGCCAGCAGCACGAATGGAGTTGGGTACGAGCAGTACTTC.

The V call is TRBV5-4, the J call TRBJ2-5; D is uncertain. CDR3 length equals 14 residues. Trimming took off 1 base at V and 2 bases at J, with 9 bases between the two ends. Germline V gives CDR1 SGHNT, CDR2 YYREEE (reference sequence). CDR3: CASSLFARQETQYF. Written as DNA, the CDR3 is TGTGCCAGCAGCTTGTTTGCTAGGCAAGAGACCCAGTACTTC.

This chain links TRBV5-4 with TRBJ2-3, with 9 positions matching TRBD2. The germline V gene has CDR1 SGHNT and CDR2 YYREEE (reference sequence). This CDR3 comprises 17 residues. J lost 5 bases, V lost 3 bases, and 13 bases had no gene match. The CDR3 sequence is CASSSDVGGRVGDTQYF. CDR3 nucleotides: TGTGCCAGCAGCTCCGATGTCGGCGGGAGGGTGGGAGATACGCAGTATTTT.

The rearrangement links TRBV6-1 to TRBJ1-1, with 9 bases aligning to TRBD1. V shed 0 bases, J shed 10 bases, and the junction held 3 bases outside the gene matches. Germline CDR1 and CDR2: MNHNS and SASEGT. This CDR3 comprises 13 residues. CDR3 sequence: CASSEAPGQGAFF. In DNA form, the CDR3 reads TGTGCCAGCAGTGAAGCGCCGGGACAGGGAGCTTTCTTT.

The chain employs TRBV5-1 and TRBJ2-6, with 7 bases matching TRBD1. The trim removed 4 bases at V and 0 bases at J, leaving 13 bases unmatched. Germline values: CDR1 SGHRS, CDR2 YFSETQ. The CDR3 consists of 19 residues. CDR3 sequence: CASSPGFRDSRSGANVLTF. The CDR3 bases are TGCGCCAGCAGCCCGGGATTTCGGGACAGCCGCTCTGGGGCCAACGTCCTGACTTTC.

The chain combines TRBV11-1 with TRBJ2-6, with D perhaps TRBD1 (6 bases). Trimming pared 3 bases from V and 0 bases from J, leaving 9 bases between. CDR3 length: 16 residues. Germline assignment: CDR1 SGHAT and CDR2 FQDESV (reference sequence). This CDR3 is CASSFDRTSGANVLTF. CDR3 DNA: TGTGCCAGCAGCTTCGACAGGACCTCTGGGGCCAACGTCCTGACTTTC.

The rearrangement uses TRBV7-2 and TRBJ1-1; perhaps TRBD1 as D (5 bases). V was trimmed by 1 base and J by 5 bases, leaving 14 bases between them. The CDR3 sequence is 15 residues long. Germline V gives CDR1 SGHTA, CDR2 FQGNSA. The CDR3 loop is CASSLGGEGRTEAFF. The CDR3 nucleotides are TGTGCCAGCAGCTTAGGAGGGGAGGGGAGAACTGAAGCTTTCTTT.

The CDR3 bases are TGTGCCAGCAGCTCGAGGACTAGCGGGGGTGAGCAGTTCTTC. Translated, it gives CASSSRTSGGEQFF. This chain uses TRBV5-4 with TRBJ2-1; 13 bases map to TRBD2. Germline CDR1 reads SGHNT; CDR2 reads YYREEE (reference sequence). After removal of 3 bases from V and 9 bases from J, the junction contained 3 bases not matched to a gene. The CDR3 length is 14 residues. The whole variable domain, remainder taken from reference TRBV5-4 and TRBJ2-1, is ETGVTQSPTHLIKTRGQQVTLRCSSQSGHNTVSWYQQALGQGPQFIFQYYREEENGRGNFPPRFSGLQFPNYSSELNVNALELDDSALYLCASSSRTSGGEQFFGPGTRLTVL.

V usage is TRBV6-6 and J usage is TRBJ2-2; TRBD1 is a possible D gene (6 bases). The length of the CDR3 is 13 residues. Trimming shortened V by 8 bases and J by 2 bases, and 9 bases separated the two germline ends. The germline CDR1 and CDR2 sequences are MNHNY and SVGAGI (reference sequence). CDR3 in DNA: TGTGCCAGCCGGACAGACAACACCGGGGAGCTGTTTTTT. Its translation is CASRTDNTGELFF.

The chain combines TRBV5-1 with TRBJ1-2, with 10 bases matching TRBD1. V shed 7 bases, J shed 8 bases, and the junction held 8 bases outside the gene matches. This CDR3 has 13 residues. Germline-derived CDR1 and CDR2 are SGHRS and YFSETQ. The CDR3 spells CASSGTGEGGYTF. The CDR3 nucleotides read TGCGCCAGCTCCGGGACAGGGGAGGGAGGCTACACCTTC. The complete variable domain, with remaining parts taken from reference TRBV5-1 and TRBJ1-2, reads KAGVTQTPRYLIKTRGQQVTLSCSPISGHRSVSWYQQTPGQGLQFLFEYFSETQRNKGNFPGRFSGRQFSNSRSEMNVSTLELGDSALYLCASSGTGEGGYTFGSGTRLTVV.

The chain has TRBV6-5 and TRBJ1-2, with 8 bases identical to TRBD1. V shed 4 bases, J shed 8 bases, and the junction held 6 bases outside the gene matches. Germline lookup yields CDR1 MNHEY and CDR2 SVGAGI. This CDR3 spans 13 amino acids. This CDR3 reads CASSLTGGWGYTF. The CDR3 bases are TGTGCCAGCAGTTTAACAGGGGGTTGGGGCTACACCTTC.

This clone occurred once. The chain has TRBV28 and TRBJ2-7; 8 bases agree with TRBD2. The germline V gene has CDR1 MDHEN and CDR2 SYDVKM. Losses at the gene ends were 8 bases for V and 5 bases for J; bases not matched to a gene: 14. The CDR3 length is 15 residues. CDR3 DNA sequence: TGTGCCAGCTCACCAGCGGGGGCAGGGGTTCACGAGCAGTACTTC. Protein sequence: CASSPAGAGVHEQYF.

This chain joins TRBV2 and TRBJ1-3; 7 bases are shared with TRBD1. V was pared by 5 bases and J by 1 base, with 8 bases of the junction left unmatched. The CDR3 totals 16 residues. Germline CDR1 is SNHLY and CDR2 is FYNNEI. The CDR3 bases are TGTGCCAGCAGTTCCGACAGGGTACAGTCTGGAAACACCATATATTTT. Protein: CASSSDRVQSGNTIYF. The full variable domain, rest sourced from reference TRBV2 and TRBJ1-3, is EPEVTQTPSHQVTQMGQEVILRCVPISNHLYFYWYRQILGQKVEFLVSFYNNEISEKSEIFDDQFSVERPDGSNFTLKIRSTKLEDSAMYFCASSSDRVQSGNTIYFGEGSWLTVV.

The V and J genes are TRBV28 and TRBJ2-3; 9 bases match TRBD2. There are 16 residues in the CDR3. Germline lookup yields CDR1 MDHEN and CDR2 SYDVKM. With 3 bases clipped from V and 3 bases from J, the junction kept 7 bases outside the gene matches. CDR3 in DNA: TGTGCCAGCAGTTTGGGGTTAGCGGGAGAAACAGATACGCAGTATTTT. It yields the protein CASSLGLAGETDTQYF.

The chain carries TRBV5-4 and TRBJ2-3; 9 bases agree with TRBD2. CDR1 is SGHNT, CDR2 YYREEE, per germline (reference sequence). The CDR3 extends over 17 amino acids. V dropped 0 bases and J dropped 0; count of bases not matched to a gene: 5. The CDR3 reads CASSLDASGTSTDTQYF. CDR3 bases: TGTGCCAGCAGCTTGGACGCTAGCGGGACTAGCACAGATACGCAGTATTTT.

The chain employs TRBV9 and TRBJ1-6, with 7 nucleotides matching TRBD1. V was pared by 4 bases and J by 1 base, with 8 bases of the junction left unmatched. CDR1 SGDLS and CDR2 YYNGEE come from the germline V gene. The CDR3 loop spans 17 amino acids. This CDR3 is CASSTTDRASYNSPLHF. In nucleotides, the CDR3 is TGTGCCAGCAGCACAACCGACAGGGCTTCCTATAATTCACCCCTCCACTTT.

The sample holds one count of this clone. V is TRBV6-6 and J is TRBJ1-2, with D perhaps matching TRBD1 (5 bases). The germline gives CDR1 MNHNY, CDR2 SVGAGI (reference sequence). V gave up 0 bases and J gave up 8 bases, with 13 bases separating them. The CDR3 totals 14 residues. The CDR3 spells CASSYSGGSSGYTF. CDR3 sequence (DNA): TGTGCCAGCAGTTACTCCGGGGGGTCCTCAGGCTACACCTTC.

About this clone itself: Germline and junction disagree at one end, which may indicate a read error. The J gene is TRBJ2-3, the V gene TRBV7-7, with TRBD2 matching over 13 bases. The CDR3 contains 14 residues. Germline V lookup: CDR1 SSHAT, CDR2 FNYEAQ (reference sequence). The CDR3 loop reads CASSRGLAGNTQYF. The CDR3 DNA reads TGTGCTAGCAGCCGGGGACTAGCGGGAAATACGCAGTATTTT.

The chain is built from TRBV5-3 and TRBJ2-7, with 7 positions matching TRBD2. TRBV5-3 has ORF status, its function being uncertain. V shed 4 bases, J shed 0 bases, and the junction held 10 bases outside the gene matches. The CDR3 has 16 residues. This chain's CDR3 is CARSRDYHNSSYEQYF. The DNA for the CDR3 is TGTGCCAGAAGCAGGGACTATCATAACAGCTCCTACGAGCAGTACTTC.

The rearrangement links TRBV5-8 to TRBJ1-2; 7 bases line up with TRBD1. The germline V gene has CDR1 SGHTS and CDR2 YDEGEE. V shed 4 bases and J 0 bases; nucleotides not matched to a gene: 9. This CDR3 comprises 16 residues. CDR3 nucleotides: TGTGCCAGCAGCAGGAACAGGGGAAGTCCTAACTATGGCTACACCTTC. Translated: CASSRNRGSPNYGYTF. The full variable domain, in which reference TRBV5-8 and TRBJ1-2 provide the parts outside the CDR3, is EAGVTQSPTHLIKTRGQQATLRCSPISGHTSVYWYQQALGLGLQFLLWYDEGEERNRGNFPPRFSGRQFPNYSSELNVNALELEDSALYLCASSRNRGSPNYGYTFGSGTRLTVV.

V usage is TRBV6-5 and J usage is TRBJ1-4, with TRBD1 matching 9 bases. CDR3 length: 15 amino acids. The V gene end was trimmed by 6 bases and the J gene end by 8 bases; junction bases not matched to a gene: 10. Germline loops: CDR1 MNHEY, CDR2 SVGAGI. This chain's CDR3 is CASRSGQGIGEKLFF. The CDR3, as DNA: TGTGCCAGCAGGTCCGGACAGGGGATAGGGGAAAAACTGTTTTTT.

The chain employs TRBV6-6 and TRBJ1-4, with TRBD1 identical over 10 bases. CDR1 MNHNY and CDR2 SVGAGI come from the germline V gene (reference sequence). The CDR3 length is 13 residues. V was pared by 10 bases and J by 8 bases, with 7 bases of the junction left unmatched. The CDR3 region is CANATGGLEKLFF. The DNA of the CDR3 is TGTGCCAACGCGACAGGGGGCTTAGAAAAACTGTTTTTT.

This chain connects TRBV7-3 to TRBJ2-3; 9 positions agree with TRBD2. Germline V gives CDR1 SGHTA, CDR2 FQGTGA. The CDR3 has 18 residues. V shed 2 bases and J 4 bases; nucleotides not matched to a gene: 13. CDR3 nucleotides: TGTGCCAGCAGCTTAGGTGCGGGGGGGCCCTTTATGGCAGATACGCAGTATTTT. Its protein product is CASSLGAGGPFMADTQYF.

The J gene is TRBJ2-3, the V gene TRBV2, with 11 nucleotides matching TRBD1. The CDR3 totals 15 residues. CDR1 is SNHLY and CDR2 is FYNNEI in the germline V gene. The V and J ends lost 6 bases and 2 bases, in that order; junction bases with no gene match: 4. CDR3 in DNA: TGTGCCAGCAGCCGGGACAGGGGGGACACAGATACGCAGTATTTT. As protein: CASSRDRGDTDTQYF.

The chain uses TRBV19 and TRBJ1-1; 9 positions match TRBD1. In germline, CDR1 is LNHDA, CDR2 SQIVND (reference sequence). The V and J ends lost 5 bases and 4 bases, in that order; junction bases with no gene match: 14. There are 17 residues in the CDR3. The CDR3 DNA is TGTGCCAGTAGTCCGCGAACAGGGGGCGCGGGGACCACTGAAGCTTTCTTT. Amino acid sequence: CASSPRTGGAGTTEAFF.

The V gene is TRBV7-2, the J gene TRBJ2-1; D perhaps matches TRBD2 (6 bases). V was cut by 3 bases and J by 4 bases, with 16 bases left in between. This CDR3 is 16 amino acids long. Per germline, CDR1 SGHTA and CDR2 FQGNSA. The CDR3 loop is CASSFARDGRYNEQFF. For the CDR3, the DNA is TGTGCCAGCAGCTTCGCCCGGGACGGGAGATACAATGAGCAGTTCTTC.

The rearrangement uses TRBV2 and TRBJ1-1; D may be TRBD1 (5 bases). Trimming cost V 1 base and J 5 bases, with 14 bases left between them. The CDR3 spans 15 residues. Germline V gives CDR1 SNHLY, CDR2 FYNNEI. The CDR3 bases are TGTGCCAGCAGTGAAGGGTGGGGAGGGGAGACTGAAGCTTTCTTT. The encoded protein is CASSEGWGGETEAFF. Looking up the rest from reference TRBV2 and TRBJ1-1 gives the full variable domain: EPEVTQTPSHQVTQMGQEVILRCVPISNHLYFYWYRQILGQKVEFLVSFYNNEISEKSEIFDDQFSVERPDGSNFTLKIRSTKLEDSAMYFCASSEGWGGETEAFFGQGTRLTVV.

The chain combines TRBV7-2 with TRBJ1-5, with D possibly being TRBD1 (6 bases). Germline CDR1 and CDR2: SGHTA and FQGNSA. The CDR3 contains 16 residues. V lost 4 bases and J lost 5, with 18 bases in between. CDR3 bases: TGTGCCAGCAGCTATACAGGGAATTTACTCGATCAGCCCCAGCATTTT. Its protein product is CASSYTGNLLDQPQHF.

In DNA form, the CDR3 reads TGTGCCAGCAGCTTGGATCGACAGGGGGCGGGTGAGCAGTACTTC. Translation gives CASSLDRQGAGEQYF. The J gene is TRBJ2-7, the V gene TRBV5-4; 10 positions agree with TRBD1. Germline CDR1 is SGHNT and CDR2 is YYREEE (reference sequence). CDR3 size: 15 residues. V lost 0 bases and J lost 7; bases outside the gene matches: 7.